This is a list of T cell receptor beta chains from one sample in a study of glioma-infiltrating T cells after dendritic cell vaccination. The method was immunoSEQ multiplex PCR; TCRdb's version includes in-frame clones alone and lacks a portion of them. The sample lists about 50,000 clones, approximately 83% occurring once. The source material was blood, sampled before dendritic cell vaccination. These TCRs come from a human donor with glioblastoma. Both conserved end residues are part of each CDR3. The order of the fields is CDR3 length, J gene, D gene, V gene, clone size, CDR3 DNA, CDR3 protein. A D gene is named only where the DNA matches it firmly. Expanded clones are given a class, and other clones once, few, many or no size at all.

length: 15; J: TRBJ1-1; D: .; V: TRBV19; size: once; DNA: TGTGCCAGTAGGCTCTCTCTAGGGGGGGGGACTGAAGCTTTCTTT; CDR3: CASRLSLGGGTEAFF
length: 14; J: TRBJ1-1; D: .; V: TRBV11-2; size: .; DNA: TGTGCCAGCAGCTTAGCTAGGGGAAACACTGAAGCTTTCTTT; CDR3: CASSLARGNTEAFF
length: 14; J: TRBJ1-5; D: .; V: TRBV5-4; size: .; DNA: TGTGCCAGCAGCTTGGACAGGGCCAATCAGCCCCAGCATTTT; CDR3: CASSLDRANQPQHF
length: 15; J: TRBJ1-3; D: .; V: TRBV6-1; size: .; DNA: TGTGCCAGCAGATATGGGACTTCCTCTGGAAACACCATATATTTT; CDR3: CASRYGTSSGNTIYF
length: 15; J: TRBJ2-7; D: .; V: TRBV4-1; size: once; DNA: TGCGCCAGCAGCCACCTCTTTACAGGGAGCTACGAGCAGTACTTC; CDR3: CASSHLFTGSYEQYF
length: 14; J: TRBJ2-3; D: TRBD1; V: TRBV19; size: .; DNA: TGTGCCAGCGCACAGGGGTTCGGGACAGATACGCAGTATTTT; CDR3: CASAQGFGTDTQYF
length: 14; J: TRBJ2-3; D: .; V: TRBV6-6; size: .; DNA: TGTGCCAGCAGTTACGGCGGAAGCACAGATACGCAGTATTTT; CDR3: CASSYGGSTDTQYF
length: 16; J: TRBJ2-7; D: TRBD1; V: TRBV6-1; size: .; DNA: TGTGCCAGCATTGATCTAAGACAGGGCCGAACCCACGAGCAGTACTTC; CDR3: CASIDLRQGRTHEQYF
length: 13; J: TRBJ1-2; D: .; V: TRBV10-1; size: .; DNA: TGCGCCAGCAGTCGCGACCCAAACAGTGGCTACACCTTC; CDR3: CASSRDPNSGYTF
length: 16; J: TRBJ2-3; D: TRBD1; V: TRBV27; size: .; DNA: TGTGCCAGCAGTTCGAACCGGGACAGGGACGCAGATACGCAGTATTTT; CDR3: CASSSNRDRDADTQYF
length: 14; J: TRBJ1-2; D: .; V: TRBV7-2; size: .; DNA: TGTGCCAGCAGCCTCTCCCCAGGGGACTATGGCTACACCTTC; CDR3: CASSLSPGDYGYTF
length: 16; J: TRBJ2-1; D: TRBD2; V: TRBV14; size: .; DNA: TGTGCCAGCGGGTCGCGGGAGGGAGCTAGGGACAATGAGCAGTTCTTC; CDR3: CASGSREGARDNEQFF
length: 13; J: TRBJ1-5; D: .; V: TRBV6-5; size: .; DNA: TGTGCCAGCAGTTACGAGGTGAATCAGCCCCAGCATTTT; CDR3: CASSYEVNQPQHF
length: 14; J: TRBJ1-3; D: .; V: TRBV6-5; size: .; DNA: TGTGCCAGCAAGCAGGGGTTCACTGGAAACACCATATATTTT; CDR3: CASKQGFTGNTIYF
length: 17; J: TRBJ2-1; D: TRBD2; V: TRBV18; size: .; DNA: TGTGCCAGCTCACCGTCCAGCGGGGGAGTATATGGCAATGAGCAGTTCTTC; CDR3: CASSPSSGGVYGNEQFF
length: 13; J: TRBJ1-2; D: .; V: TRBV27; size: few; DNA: TGTGCCAGCAGTTTAAGTAATCAGGGAGGCTACACCTTC; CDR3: CASSLSNQGGYTF
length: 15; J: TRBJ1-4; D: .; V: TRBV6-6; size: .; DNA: TGTGCCAGCAGTTTGTTGGACCTGGCGGGGGAAAAACTGTTTTTT; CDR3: CASSLLDLAGEKLFF
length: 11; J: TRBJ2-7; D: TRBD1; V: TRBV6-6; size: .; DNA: TGTGCCAGCAGGGACAGGCACGAGCAGTACTTC; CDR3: CASRDRHEQYF
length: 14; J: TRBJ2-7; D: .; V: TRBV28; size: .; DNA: TGTGCCAGCAGCCCCACAGGGATCAACGACGAGCAGTACTTC; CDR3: CASSPTGINDEQYF
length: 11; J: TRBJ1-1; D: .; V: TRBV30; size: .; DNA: TGTGCCTGGAGTGGCGGGGTTGAAGCTTTCTTT; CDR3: CAWSGGVEAFF
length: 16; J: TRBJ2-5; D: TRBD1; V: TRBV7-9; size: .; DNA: TGTGCCAGCAGCTGGCATCCCCAGGGGGCTGAAGAGACCCAGTACTTC; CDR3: CASSWHPQGAEETQYF
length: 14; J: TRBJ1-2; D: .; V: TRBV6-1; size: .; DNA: TGTGCCAGCAGTGAAGCTGCGGGGAACTATGGCTACACCTTC; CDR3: CASSEAAGNYGYTF
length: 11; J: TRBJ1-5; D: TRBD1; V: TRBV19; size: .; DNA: TGTGCCAGTAGTCCAGGACAGGGTCAGCATTTT; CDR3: CASSPGQGQHF